The sequence of this T cell receptor beta chain was determined in a study of T cell repertoires in cytomegalovirus infection. Comments on this clonotype: The antigen remains undetermined.

Each CDR3 protein gets one entry after TCRdb re-called the reads with MiXCR. In the table there are a few hundred thousand distinct CDR3 sequences, 35% to 50% of which are singletons. This CDR3 region has 15 residues. Trimming cost V 6 bases and J 3 bases; bases outside gene matches: 9. Germline CDR1 KGHSH, CDR2 LQKENI. The chain is built from TRBV18 and TRBJ1-1; 8 bases align to TRBD1. The sequences come from cultured PBMCs, collected from culture after CMV antigen stimulation. The source of this sequence is a human donor in good health (CMV status not recorded). Some clones in this sample may be carry-over from other donors' samples. The CDR3 coding sequence is TGTGCCAGCTCCCTTGCCCGGACAGGGTACACTGAAGCTTTCTTT. Translating gives CASSLARTGYTEAFF.